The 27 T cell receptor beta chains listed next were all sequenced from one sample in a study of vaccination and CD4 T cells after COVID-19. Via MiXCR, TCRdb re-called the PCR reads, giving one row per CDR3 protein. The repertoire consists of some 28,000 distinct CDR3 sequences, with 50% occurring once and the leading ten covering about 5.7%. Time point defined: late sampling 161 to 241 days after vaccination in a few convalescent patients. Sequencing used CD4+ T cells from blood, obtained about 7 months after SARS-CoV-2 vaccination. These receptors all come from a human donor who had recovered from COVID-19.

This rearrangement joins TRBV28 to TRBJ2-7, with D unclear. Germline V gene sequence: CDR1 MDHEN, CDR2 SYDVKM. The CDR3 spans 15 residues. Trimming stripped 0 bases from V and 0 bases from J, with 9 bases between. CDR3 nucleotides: TGTGCCAGCAGTTTATGGGCCAGCAGCTCCTACGAGCAGTACTTC. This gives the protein CASSLWASSSYEQYF.

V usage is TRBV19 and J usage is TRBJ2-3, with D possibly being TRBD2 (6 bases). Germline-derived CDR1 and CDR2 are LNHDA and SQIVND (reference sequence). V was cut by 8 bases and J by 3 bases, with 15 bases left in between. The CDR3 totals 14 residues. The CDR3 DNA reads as TGTGCCAGTGGTGTGCAGGAGGGGACAGATACGCAGTATTTT. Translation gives CASGVQEGTDTQYF.

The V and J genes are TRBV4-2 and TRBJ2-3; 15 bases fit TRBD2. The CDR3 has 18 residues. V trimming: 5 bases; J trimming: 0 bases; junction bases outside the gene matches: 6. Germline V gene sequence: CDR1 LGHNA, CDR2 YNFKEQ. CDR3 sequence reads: CASSAGLAGGPSTDTQYF. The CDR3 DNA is TGTGCCAGCAGCGCGGGACTAGCGGGAGGACCTAGCACAGATACGCAGTATTTT.

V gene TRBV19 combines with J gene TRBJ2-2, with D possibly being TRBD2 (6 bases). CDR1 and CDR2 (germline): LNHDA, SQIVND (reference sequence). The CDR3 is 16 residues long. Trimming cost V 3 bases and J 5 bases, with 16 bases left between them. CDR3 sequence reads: CASSILSGAQTGELFF. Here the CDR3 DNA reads TGTGCCAGTAGTATTTTATCGGGAGCCCAGACCGGGGAGCTGTTTTTT.

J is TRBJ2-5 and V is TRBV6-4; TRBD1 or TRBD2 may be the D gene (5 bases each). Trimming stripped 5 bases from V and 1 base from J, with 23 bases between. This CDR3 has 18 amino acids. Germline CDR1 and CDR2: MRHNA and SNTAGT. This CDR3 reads CASSLGVFVARPQETQYF. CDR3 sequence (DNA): TGTGCCAGCAGTTTAGGGGTGTTCGTAGCGCGGCCCCAAGAGACCCAGTACTTC.

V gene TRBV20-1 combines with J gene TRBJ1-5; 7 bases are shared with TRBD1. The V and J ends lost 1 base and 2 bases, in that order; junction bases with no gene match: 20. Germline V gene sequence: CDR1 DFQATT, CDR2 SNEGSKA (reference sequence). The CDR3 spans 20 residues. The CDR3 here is CSARANLGTVSSMGNQPQHF. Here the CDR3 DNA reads TGCAGTGCTAGAGCAAACTTAGGGACAGTCTCTTCAATGGGCAATCAGCCCCAGCATTTT.

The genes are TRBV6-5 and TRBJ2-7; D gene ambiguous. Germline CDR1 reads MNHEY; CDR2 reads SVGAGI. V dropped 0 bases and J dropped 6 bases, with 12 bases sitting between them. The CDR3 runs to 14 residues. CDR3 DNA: TGTGCCAGCAGTTACTCGTACCGGAATTCCGAGCAGTACTTC. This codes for CASSYSYRNSEQYF.

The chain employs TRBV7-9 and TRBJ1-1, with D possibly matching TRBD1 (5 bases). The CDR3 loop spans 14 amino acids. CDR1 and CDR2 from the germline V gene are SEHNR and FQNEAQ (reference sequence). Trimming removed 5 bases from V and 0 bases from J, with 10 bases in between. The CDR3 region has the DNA TGTGCCAGCAGCCCGGGGACGGTGAACACTGAAGCTTTCTTT. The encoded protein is CASSPGTVNTEAFF.

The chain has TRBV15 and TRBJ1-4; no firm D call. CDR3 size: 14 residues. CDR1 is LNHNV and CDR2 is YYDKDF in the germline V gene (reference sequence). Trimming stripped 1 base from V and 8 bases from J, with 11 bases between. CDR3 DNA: TGTGCCACCAGCAGAGCCCTGACGGAAGAAAAACTGTTTTTT. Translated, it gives CATSRALTEEKLFF.

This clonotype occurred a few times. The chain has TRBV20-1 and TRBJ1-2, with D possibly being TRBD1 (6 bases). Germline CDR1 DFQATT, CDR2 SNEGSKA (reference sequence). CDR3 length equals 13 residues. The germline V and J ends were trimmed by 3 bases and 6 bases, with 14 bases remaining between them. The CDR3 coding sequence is TGCAGTGCTAGCCTACAGGGTTTGCATGGCTACACCTTC. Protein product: CSASLQGLHGYTF.

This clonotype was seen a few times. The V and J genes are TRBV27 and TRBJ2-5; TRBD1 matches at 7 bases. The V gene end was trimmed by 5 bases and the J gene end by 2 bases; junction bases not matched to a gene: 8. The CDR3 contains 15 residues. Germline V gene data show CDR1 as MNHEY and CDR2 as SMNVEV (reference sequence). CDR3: CASSGPDRAQETQYF. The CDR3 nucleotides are TGTGCCAGCAGTGGACCAGACAGGGCGCAAGAGACCCAGTACTTC.

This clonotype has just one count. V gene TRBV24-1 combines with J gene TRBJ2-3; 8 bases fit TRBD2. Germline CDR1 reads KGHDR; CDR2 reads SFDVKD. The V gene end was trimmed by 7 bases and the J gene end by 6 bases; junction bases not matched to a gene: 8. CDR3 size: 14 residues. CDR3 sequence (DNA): TGTGCCACCAGACTAGCGGCGGACGCGGATACGCAGTATTTT. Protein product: CATRLAADADTQYF.

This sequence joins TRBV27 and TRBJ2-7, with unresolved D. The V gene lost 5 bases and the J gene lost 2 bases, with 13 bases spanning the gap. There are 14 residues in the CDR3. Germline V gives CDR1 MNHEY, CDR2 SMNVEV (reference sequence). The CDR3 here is CASSPRSTAYEQYF. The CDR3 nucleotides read TGTGCCAGCAGTCCTCGGTCTACCGCCTACGAGCAGTACTTC.

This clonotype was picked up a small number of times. CDR3 loop: CASRQGANQPQHF. DNA for the CDR3: TGTGCCAGCCGACAGGGGGCCAATCAGCCCCAGCATTTT. The chain couples TRBV6-1 to TRBJ1-5, with 10 bases fitting TRBD1. The V segment lost 8 bases and the J segment 3 bases; nucleotides outside the gene matches: 1. This CDR3 has 13 amino acids. Per germline, CDR1 MNHNS and CDR2 SASEGT.

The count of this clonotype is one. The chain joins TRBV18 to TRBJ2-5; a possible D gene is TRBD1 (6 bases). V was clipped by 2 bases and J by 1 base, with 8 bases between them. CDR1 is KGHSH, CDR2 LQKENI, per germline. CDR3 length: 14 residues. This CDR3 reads CASSPSGAQETQYF. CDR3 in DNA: TGTGCCAGCTCACCATCAGGGGCCCAAGAGACCCAGTACTTC.

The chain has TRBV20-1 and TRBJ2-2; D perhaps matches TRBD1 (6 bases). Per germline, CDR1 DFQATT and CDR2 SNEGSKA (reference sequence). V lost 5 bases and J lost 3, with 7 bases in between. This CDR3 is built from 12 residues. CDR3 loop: CSAHRDTGELFF. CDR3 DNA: TGCAGTGCTCACAGGGACACCGGGGAGCTGTTTTTT.

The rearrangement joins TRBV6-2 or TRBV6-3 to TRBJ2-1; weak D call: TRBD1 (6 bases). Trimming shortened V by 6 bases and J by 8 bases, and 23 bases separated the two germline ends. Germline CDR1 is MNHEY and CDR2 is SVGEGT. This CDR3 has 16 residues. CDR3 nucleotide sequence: TGTGCCAGCAGAGGCCTGGGGACACCTGTTAGCGATGAGCAGTTCTTC. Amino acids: CASRGLGTPVSDEQFF.

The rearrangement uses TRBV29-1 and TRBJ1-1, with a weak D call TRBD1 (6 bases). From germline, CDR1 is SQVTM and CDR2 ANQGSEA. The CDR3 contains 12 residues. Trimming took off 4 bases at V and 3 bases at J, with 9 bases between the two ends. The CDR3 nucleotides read TGCAGCGTTGGAGGGGGGTACACTGAAGCTTTCTTT. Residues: CSVGGGYTEAFF. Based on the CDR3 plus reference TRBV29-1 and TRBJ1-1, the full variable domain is SAVISQKPSRDICQRGTSLTIQCQVDSQVTMMFWYRQQPGQSLTLIATANQGSEATYESGFVIDKFPISRPNLTFSTLTVSNMSPEDSSIYLCSVGGGYTEAFFGQGTRLTVV.

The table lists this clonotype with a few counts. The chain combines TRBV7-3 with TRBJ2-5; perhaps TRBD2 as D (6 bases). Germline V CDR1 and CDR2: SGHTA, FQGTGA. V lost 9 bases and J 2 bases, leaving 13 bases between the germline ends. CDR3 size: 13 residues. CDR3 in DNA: TGTGCCAGTGGGAGAGGAGGGCAAGAGACCCAGTACTTC. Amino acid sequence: CASGRGGQETQYF.

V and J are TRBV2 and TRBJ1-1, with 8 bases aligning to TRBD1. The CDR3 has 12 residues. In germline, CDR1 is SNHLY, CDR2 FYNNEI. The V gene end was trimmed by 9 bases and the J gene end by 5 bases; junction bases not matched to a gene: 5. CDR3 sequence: CASGQGWTEAFF. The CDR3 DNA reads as TGTGCCAGTGGACAGGGCTGGACTGAAGCTTTCTTT.

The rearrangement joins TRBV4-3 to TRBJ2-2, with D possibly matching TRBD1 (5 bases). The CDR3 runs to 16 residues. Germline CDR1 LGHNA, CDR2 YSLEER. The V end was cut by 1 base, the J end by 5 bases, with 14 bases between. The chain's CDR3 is CASSQVSQGGTGELFF. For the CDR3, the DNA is TGCGCCAGCAGCCAAGTTTCCCAGGGTGGGACCGGGGAGCTGTTTTTT.

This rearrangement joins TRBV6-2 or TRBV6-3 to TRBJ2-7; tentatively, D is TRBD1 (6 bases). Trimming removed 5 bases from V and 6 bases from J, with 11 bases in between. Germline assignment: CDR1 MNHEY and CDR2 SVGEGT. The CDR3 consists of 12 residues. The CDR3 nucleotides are TGTGCCAGCAGTAACAGGGTTGGCGAGCAGTACTTC. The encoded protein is CASSNRVGEQYF.

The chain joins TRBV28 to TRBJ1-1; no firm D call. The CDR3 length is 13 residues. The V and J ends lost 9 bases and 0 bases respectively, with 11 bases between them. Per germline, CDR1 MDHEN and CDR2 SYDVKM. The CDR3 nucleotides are TGTGCCAGTCAAGGGTACATGAACACTGAAGCTTTCTTT. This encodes CASQGYMNTEAFF.

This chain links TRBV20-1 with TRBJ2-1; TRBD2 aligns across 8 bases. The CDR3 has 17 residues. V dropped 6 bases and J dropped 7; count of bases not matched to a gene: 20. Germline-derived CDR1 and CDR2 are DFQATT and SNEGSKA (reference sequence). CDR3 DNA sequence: TGCAGTGCCCGAGATAGCGGGGAGGGCCCGCGAGGTAATGAGCAGTTCTTC. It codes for CSARDSGEGPRGNEQFF.

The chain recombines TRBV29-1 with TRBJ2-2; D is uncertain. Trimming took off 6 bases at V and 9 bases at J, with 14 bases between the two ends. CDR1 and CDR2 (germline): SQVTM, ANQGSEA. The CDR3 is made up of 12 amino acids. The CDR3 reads CSVIPNRRELFF. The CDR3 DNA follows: TGCAGCGTGATACCTAATCGCAGGGAGCTGTTTTTT.

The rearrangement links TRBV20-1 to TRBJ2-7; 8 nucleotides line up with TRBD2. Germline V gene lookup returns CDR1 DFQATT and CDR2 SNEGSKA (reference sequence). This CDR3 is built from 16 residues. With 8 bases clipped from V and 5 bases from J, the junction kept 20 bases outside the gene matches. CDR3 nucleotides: TGCAGTCCCAGCGGGAGTCGGGGGTCGGGGGTCCACGAGCAGTACTTC. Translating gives CSPSGSRGSGVHEQYF.

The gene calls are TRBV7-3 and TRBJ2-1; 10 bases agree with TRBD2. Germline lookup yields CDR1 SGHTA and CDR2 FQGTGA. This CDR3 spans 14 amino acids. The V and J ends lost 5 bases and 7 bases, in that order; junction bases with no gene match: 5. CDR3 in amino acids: CASSASGSENEQFF. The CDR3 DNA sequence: TGTGCCAGCAGCGCTAGCGGGAGTGAGAATGAGCAGTTCTTC.